This TCR beta chain emerged from a study of tumor and adjacent non-tumor tissue in lung cancer. On the study more broadly: Patients comprised about a dozen adenocarcinoma, 2 squamous cell carcinoma and 1 small cell lung cancer.

This sample's RNA came from whole unsorted tissue. A modified ARM-PCR protocol with three rounds of nested PCR amplified TCRbeta. MiXCR, run by TCRdb on the multiplex PCR reads, gives a single entry per CDR3 protein. The table records just over 200,000 distinct CDR3 sequences, 71% of them present only once. Regarding the study as a whole: Top 100 clones took a larger repertoire share in normal lung.

A note on this clonotype: Its antigen is unidentified. Given the absence of the conserved phenylalanine or tryptophan at the CDR3 end, a read error is likely.

The sample consisted of lung tumor tissue. The clonotype originates from a man in his sixties with non-small cell lung cancer.

The CDR3 DNA reads as TGTGCCAGCAGTGTCAGGGAGTATCATCCCCAGCATCTT. It codes for CASSVREYHPQHL. The J gene is TRBJ1-5, the V gene TRBV6-1; D might be TRBD1 (5 bases). The CDR3 totals 13 residues. Germline assignment: CDR1 MNHNS and CDR2 SASEGT.